Included here is one TCR beta chain sequence, with context. Data came from immunoSEQ multiplex PCR; TCRdb stores just in-frame clones and leaves some out. The repertoire holds around 500,000 clones, approximately 86% seen once, with around 8% in the top ten. The data originate from a study of blood T cell repertoires in COVID-19. Study context: Italy, Spain and the United States were the sources of the convalescent and acute COVID-19 samples. PBMCs, B-cell-depleted T cells, or T cells were the source of the cDNA or gDNA that made up the material.

Allocation to cohorts depended on clinical history reported by the participants. The CDR3 is 14 amino acids. V shed 4 bases, J shed 7 bases, and the junction held 5 bases outside the gene matches. Germline CDR1 reads SGDLS; CDR2 reads YYNGEE. The chain has TRBV9 and TRBJ1-6, with TRBD1 matching over 7 bases. This TCR came from a woman aged 55 to 70 who had recovered from COVID-19. Input material: PBMCs or T cells enriched from blood (not recorded which). The CDR3 sequence is CASSSRQGNSPLHF. The DNA for the CDR3 is TGTGCCAGCAGCTCCCGACAGGGAAATTCACCCCTCCACTTT. The full variable domain, its missing parts supplied by reference TRBV9 and TRBJ1-6, is DSGVTQTPKHLITATGQRVTLRCSPRSGDLSVYWYQQSLDQGLQFLIQYYNGEERAKGNILERFSAQQFPDLHSELNLSSLELGDSALYFCASSSRQGNSPLHFGNGTRLTVT.